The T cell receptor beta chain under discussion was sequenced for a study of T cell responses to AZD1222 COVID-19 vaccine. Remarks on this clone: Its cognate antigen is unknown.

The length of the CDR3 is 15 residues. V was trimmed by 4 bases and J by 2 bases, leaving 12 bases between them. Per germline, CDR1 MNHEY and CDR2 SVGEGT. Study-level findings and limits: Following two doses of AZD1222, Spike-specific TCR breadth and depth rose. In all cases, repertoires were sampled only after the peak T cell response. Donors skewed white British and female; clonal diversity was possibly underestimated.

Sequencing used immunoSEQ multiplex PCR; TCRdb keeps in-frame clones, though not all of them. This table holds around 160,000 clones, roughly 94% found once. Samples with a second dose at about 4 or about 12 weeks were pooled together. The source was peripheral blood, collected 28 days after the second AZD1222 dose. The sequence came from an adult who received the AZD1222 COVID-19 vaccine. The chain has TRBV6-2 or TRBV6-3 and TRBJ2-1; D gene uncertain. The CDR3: CASSLGSDTYNEQFF. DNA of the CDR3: TGTGCCAGCAGTTTAGGAAGCGATACCTACAATGAGCAGTTCTTC.